These T cell receptor beta chains were read from a single sample in a study of somatic mutations in cytotoxic T cells in rheumatoid arthritis. Generated by immunoSEQ multiplex PCR, the TCRdb table keeps only in-frame clones and is missing some. Among more than 10,000 clones listed, 65% to 85% were seen once. Sequenced: CD8+ T cells sorted from blood. Source of these receptors: an adult with rheumatoid arthritis. Both conserved end residues are trimmed from each CDR3.

V gene	J gene	CDR3 protein
TRBV27	TRBJ1-1	ASSLGLDGGTEAF
TRBV19	TRBJ1-1	ASSIGGGHTEAF
TRBV19	TRBJ1-3	ASRQLGSGNTIY
TRBV27	TRBJ1-2	ASSPRTGNVYGYT
TRBV5-1	TRBJ2-7	ASSLGLAGSGPYEQY
TRBV27	TRBJ1-1	ASSLGTGGITF
TRBV7-9	NA	ASSLPGTGYYEQY
TRBV12-5	TRBJ2-7	ASGLARDYEQY
TRBV11-2	TRBJ2-4	ASSLIVRGAKNIQY
TRBV7-9	TRBJ1-1	ASSLGGASTEAF
TRBV28	TRBJ1-2	ASSLIQGYVHGYT
TRBV4-2	TRBJ2-2	ASSGREHTGELF
TRBV14	TRBJ2-5	ASSQPYGSGFGETQY
TRBV15	TRBJ2-7	ATSGRYEQY
TRBV7-9	TRBJ2-1	ASSLVSMTNEQF
TRBV27	TRBJ1-1	ASSLYANTEAF
TRBV28	TRBJ1-2	ASRGGQRIYGYT
TRBV9	TRBJ1-4	ASSPGTDTNEKLF
TRBV5-1	TRBJ2-7	ASSPYPTGSSYEQY
TRBV6-5	TRBJ2-1	ASSIGGGSVEQF
TRBV30	TRBJ1-2	AWSGPSDGFYGYT
TRBV6-1	TRBJ2-7	ASRQPDRESHEQY
TRBV28	TRBJ2-7	ASNPPGRVSYEQY
TRBV29-1	TRBJ1-2	SVGGDYGYT
TRBV4-2	TRBJ1-1	ASSQAAGDLNTEAF
TRBV6-1	TRBJ2-6	ASSEDSSGANVLT
TRBV29-1	TRBJ2-3	SVDLSGISTDTQY
TRBV5-1	TRBJ2-7	ASSPGGYEQY
TRBV7-9	TRBJ2-7	ASSQGAAYEQY
TRBV13	TRBJ2-7	ASSLGLAGGQSYEQY
TRBV5-4	TRBJ2-5	ASSRVDRPYQETQY
TRBV21-1	TRBJ2-7	ASSTPTHVLSSWGGTDVNEQY
TRBV4-1	TRBJ1-5	ASSQDPTGVGQPQH
TRBV27	TRBJ2-2	ASSWDPGLDTGELF
TRBV4-1	TRBJ2-7	ASSQNPGQGFNEQY
TRBV6-4	TRBJ2-1	ASSIAGENNEQF